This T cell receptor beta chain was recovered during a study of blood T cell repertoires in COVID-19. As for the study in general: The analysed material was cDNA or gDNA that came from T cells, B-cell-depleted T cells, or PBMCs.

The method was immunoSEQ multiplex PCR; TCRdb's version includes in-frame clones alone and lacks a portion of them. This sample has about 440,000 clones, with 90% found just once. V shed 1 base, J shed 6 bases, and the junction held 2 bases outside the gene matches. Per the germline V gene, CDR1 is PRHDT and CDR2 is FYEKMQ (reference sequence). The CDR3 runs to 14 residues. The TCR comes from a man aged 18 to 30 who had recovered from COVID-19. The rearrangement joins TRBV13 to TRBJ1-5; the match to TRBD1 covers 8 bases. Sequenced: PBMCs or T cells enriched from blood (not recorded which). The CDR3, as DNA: TGTGCCAGCAGCTTAGCAGGGGGCGGTCAGCCCCAGCATTTT. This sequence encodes CASSLAGGGQPQHF. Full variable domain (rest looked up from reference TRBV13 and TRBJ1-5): AAGVIQSPRHLIKEKRETATLKCYPIPRHDTVYWYQQGPGQDPQFLISFYEKMQSDKGSIPDRFSAQQFSDYHSELNMSSLELGDSALYFCASSLAGGGQPQHFGDGTRLSIL.